This T cell receptor (beta chain) was retrieved from a study of early T cells in non-severe SARS-CoV-2 infection. Unmatched junction bases numbered 7, after V lost 5 bases and J lost 7 bases. The CDR3 consists of 14 residues. The germline V gene has CDR1 DFQATT and CDR2 SNEGSKA (reference sequence). This clonotype was picked up many times. Separate cDNA molecules each had unique molecular identifiers attached to them. A single record per CDR3 protein comes from TCRdb applying MiXCR to the 5' RACE reads. Of more than 65,000 distinct CDR3 sequences in the sample, around 13% were seen once. The chain employs TRBV20-1 and TRBJ2-1; the match to TRBD2 covers 11 bases. The sequence came from an adult who was a healthcare worker with PCR-confirmed SARS-CoV-2 infection or an uninfected control (not recorded which). Source material: whole blood. The CDR3 DNA reads as TGCAGTGCTTATAGCGGGAGGGCCGTAAATGAGCAGTTCTTC. It specifies CSAYSGRAVNEQFF.